The rows below give T cell receptor beta chains drawn from one sample of a study of blood T cell repertoires in COVID-19. The assay was immunoSEQ multiplex PCR, and TCRdb's table has in-frame clones only and misses some. The sample gives around 83,000 clones, about 89% of which show up once; approximately 15% is in the top ten. The sample taken for sequencing was peripheral blood. The receptors originated from a man in his 70s with active or convalescent COVID-19. Each CDR3 is given with its conserved first and last residue. A D gene is named only where the DNA matches it firmly. A clone size is listed for some rows: how often the clone was seen (once, few, many), or a class if it is expanded.

TRBV5-4,-,TRBJ2-3,-,13,CASSSPQGDTQYF,TGTGCCAGCAGCTCCCCTCAGGGGGATACGCAGTATTTT
TRBV27,-,TRBJ2-7,-,12,CALTSINYEQYF,TGTGCCCTCACTAGCATCAACTACGAGCAGTACTTC
TRBV3-1/TRBV3-2,-,TRBJ2-7,TRBD1,16,CASSQGTGGVSYEQYF,TGTGCCAGCAGCCAAGGGACAGGGGGCGTTTCCTACGAGCAGTACTTC
TRBV6-1,-,TRBJ1-5,TRBD1,15,CASSPGTGPSGPQHF,TGTGCCAGCAGTCCGGGGACAGGGCCCTCGGGGCCCCAGCATTTT
TRBV5-1,-,TRBJ2-7,TRBD1,14,CASSRDRSSYEQYF,TGCGCCAGCAGCAGGGACAGGAGCTCCTACGAGCAGTACTTC
TRBV18,few,TRBJ1-1,-,13,CASSPGGEAEAFF,TGTGCCAGCTCACCAGGAGGGGAGGCTGAAGCTTTCTTT
TRBV2,-,TRBJ1-5,-,15,CASTLWAQNNQPQHF,TGTGCCAGCACCCTGTGGGCACAGAACAATCAGCCCCAGCATTTT
TRBV9,-,TRBJ2-2,TRBD1,16,CASSVTGTGHTGELFF,TGTGCCAGCAGCGTCACCGGGACAGGGCACACCGGGGAGCTGTTTTTT
TRBV30,-,TRBJ1-2,-,11,CACGGDYGYTF,TGTGCCTGCGGGGGAGACTATGGCTACACCTTC
TRBV24-1,-,TRBJ1-1,-,13,CATRQGRGTEAFF,TGTGCCACCAGGCAGGGAAGGGGCACTGAAGCTTTCTTT
TRBV19,-,TRBJ2-2,-,17,CASRFAASLRDTGELFF,TGTGCCAGTAGGTTTGCGGCGAGTTTGCGGGACACCGGGGAGCTGTTTTTT
TRBV20-1,few,TRBJ1-1,-,11,CSARESGEAFF,TGCAGTGCTAGAGAGTCGGGGGAAGCTTTCTTT
TRBV5-6,-,TRBJ1-2,-,14,CASSDYSGVYGYTF,TGTGCCAGCAGCGATTATAGTGGTGTCTATGGCTACACCTTC
TRBV5-8,-,TRBJ1-2,-,17,CASSPEGLQRASHGYTF,TGTGCCAGCAGCCCGGAGGGTCTCCAGAGGGCGAGCCATGGCTACACCTTC
TRBV30,-,TRBJ1-1,TRBD1,13,CAWDRARNTEAFF,TGTGCCTGGGACAGGGCCAGGAACACTGAAGCTTTCTTT
TRBV24-1,-,TRBJ2-5,-,15,CATSDPDSLQETQYF,TGTGCCACCAGTGATCCTGACAGTCTCCAAGAGACCCAGTACTTC
TRBV7-3,-,TRBJ2-6,-,18,CASSLVQAESSGANVLTF,TGTGCCAGCAGCTTAGTGCAGGCCGAAAGCTCTGGGGCCAACGTCCTGACTTTC
TRBV7-9,-,TRBJ1-5,-,14,CASSLSLGNQPQHF,TGTGCCAGCAGCTTGTCACTAGGCAATCAGCCCCAGCATTTT
TRBV3-1/TRBV3-2,-,TRBJ1-1,-,12,CASSGGYTEAFF,TGTGCCAGCTCGGGAGGTTACACTGAAGCTTTCTTT
TRBV28,-,TRBJ2-1,TRBD2,11,CASSTSGTQFF,TGTGCCAGCAGTACTAGCGGGACCCAGTTCTTC
TRBV27,-,TRBJ2-1,TRBD2,19,CASSLGPGLAGGNYNEQFF,TGTGCCAGCAGCTTGGGTCCGGGACTAGCGGGAGGTAATTACAATGAGCAGTTCTTC
TRBV6-5,-,TRBJ1-4,TRBD1,15,CASSYSGTGQEKLFF,TGTGCCAGCAGTTACTCCGGGACAGGTCAGGAAAAACTGTTTTTT
TRBV2,-,TRBJ1-1,TRBD1,13,CASNGQGASEAFF,TGTGCCAGCAATGGACAGGGGGCGTCTGAAGCTTTCTTT
TRBV9,-,TRBJ2-7,TRBD1,16,CASSVGRDRLSYEQYF,TGTGCCAGCAGCGTAGGGAGGGACAGGCTCTCCTACGAGCAGTACTTC
TRBV5-6,-,TRBJ2-1,TRBD2,15,CASSQGTSGVDEQFF,TGTGCCAGCAGCCAGGGGACTAGTGGTGTCGATGAGCAGTTCTTC
TRBV11-3,once,TRBJ2-2,TRBD2,16,CASSLGLAGVSGELFF,TGTGCCAGCAGCTTGGGACTAGCGGGAGTTTCCGGGGAGCTGTTTTTT
TRBV29-1,-,TRBJ1-4,-,15,CSVGGVGPTGEKLFF,TGCAGCGTTGGGGGGGTCGGGCCGACGGGCGAAAAACTGTTTTTT
TRBV18,-,TRBJ1-4,TRBD1,14,CASSRDRLNEKLFF,TGTGCCAGCTCACGGGACAGGCTGAATGAAAAACTGTTTTTT
TRBV13,-,TRBJ2-1,TRBD1,15,CASSHTGAGYNEQFF,TGTGCCAGCAGCCATACAGGGGCCGGCTACAATGAGCAGTTCTTC
TRBV19,-,TRBJ2-7,-,14,CASSGLGTSPEQYF,TGTGCCAGTAGCGGATTAGGGACTTCACCCGAGCAGTACTTC
TRBV14,-,TRBJ1-4,-,14,CASSQSASGEKLFF,TGTGCCAGCAGCCAATCCGCGAGCGGAGAAAAACTGTTTTTT
TRBV28,-,TRBJ1-5,-,16,CASSSQGIYSNQPQHF,TGTGCCAGCAGTTCACAGGGAATCTATAGCAATCAGCCCCAGCATTTT
TRBV27,-,TRBJ2-7,TRBD1,14,CASRPGTGPHEQYF,TGTGCCAGCAGACCCGGGACAGGGCCGCACGAGCAGTACTTC
TRBV5-1,-,TRBJ2-3,-,18,CASSLGWVGAARTDTQYF,TGCGCCAGCAGCTTGGGCTGGGTAGGGGCGGCTCGTACAGATACGCAGTATTTT
TRBV3-1/TRBV3-2,-,TRBJ2-5,-,15,CASSQGGLRQETQYF,TGTGCCAGCAGCCAAGGGGGACTGAGACAAGAGACCCAGTACTTC
TRBV11-2,-,TRBJ2-1,TRBD2,18,CASRSTGLAGRSYNEQFF,TGTGCCAGCAGATCTACGGGACTAGCGGGACGCTCCTACAATGAGCAGTTCTTC
TRBV28,-,TRBJ2-7,TRBD1,15,CASSPSGTGAYEQYF,TGTGCCAGCAGTCCCTCGGGGACAGGGGCCTACGAGCAGTACTTC
TRBV6-5,-,TRBJ2-7,TRBD2,15,CASSYSRRGDYEQYF,TGTGCCAGCAGTTACTCGAGGCGGGGGGACTACGAGCAGTACTTC
TRBV9,once,TRBJ2-2,TRBD2,17,CASSAGLGTSAGGELFF,TGTGCCAGCAGCGCAGGCTTAGGGACTAGCGCCGGCGGGGAGCTGTTTTTT
TRBV7-8,-,TRBJ2-3,TRBD1,16,CASSLDWTGLTDTQYF,TGTGCCAGCAGCCTAGACTGGACAGGACTCACAGATACGCAGTATTTT